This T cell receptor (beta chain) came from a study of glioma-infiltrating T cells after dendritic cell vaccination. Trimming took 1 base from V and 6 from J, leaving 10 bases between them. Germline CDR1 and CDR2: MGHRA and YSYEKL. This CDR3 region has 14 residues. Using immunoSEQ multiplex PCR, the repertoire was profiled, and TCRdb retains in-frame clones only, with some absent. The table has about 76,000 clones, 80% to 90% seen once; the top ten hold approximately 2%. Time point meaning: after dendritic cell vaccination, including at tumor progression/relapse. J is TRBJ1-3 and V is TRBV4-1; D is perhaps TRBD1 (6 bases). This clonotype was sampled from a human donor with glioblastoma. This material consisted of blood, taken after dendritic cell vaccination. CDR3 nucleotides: TGCGCCAGCAGCCAAGCCAGGGGTGTAAACACCATATATTTT. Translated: CASSQARGVNTIYF.